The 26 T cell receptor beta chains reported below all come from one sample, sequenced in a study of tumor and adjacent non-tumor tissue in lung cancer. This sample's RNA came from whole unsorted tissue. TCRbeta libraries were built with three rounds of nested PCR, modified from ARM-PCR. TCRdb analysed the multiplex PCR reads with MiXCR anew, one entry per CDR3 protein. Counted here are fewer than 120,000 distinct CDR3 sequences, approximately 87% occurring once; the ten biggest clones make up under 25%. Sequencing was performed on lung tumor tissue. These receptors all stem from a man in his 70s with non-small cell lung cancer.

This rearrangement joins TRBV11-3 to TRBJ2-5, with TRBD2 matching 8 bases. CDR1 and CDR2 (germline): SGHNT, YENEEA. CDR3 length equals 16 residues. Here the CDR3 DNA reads TGTTCCACTAGCTTAGGTGTGGGGAGACTAGCGGAGACCCAGTACTTC. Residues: CSTSLGVGRLAETQYF.

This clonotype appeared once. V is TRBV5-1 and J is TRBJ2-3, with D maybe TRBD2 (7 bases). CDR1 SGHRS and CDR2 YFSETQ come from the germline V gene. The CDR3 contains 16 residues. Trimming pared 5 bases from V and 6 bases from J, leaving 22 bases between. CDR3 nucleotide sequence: TGCGCCAGCAGTCCCTGTTATTCGGGGGGCTCGGATACGCAGTATTTT. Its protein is CASSPCYSGGSDTQYF.

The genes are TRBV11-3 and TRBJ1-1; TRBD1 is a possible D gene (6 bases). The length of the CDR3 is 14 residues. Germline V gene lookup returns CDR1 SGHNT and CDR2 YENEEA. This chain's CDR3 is CTNTRTGAFIEAFF. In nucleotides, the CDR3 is TGTACCAACACGCGGACGGGGGCGTTCATTGAAGCTTTCTTT.

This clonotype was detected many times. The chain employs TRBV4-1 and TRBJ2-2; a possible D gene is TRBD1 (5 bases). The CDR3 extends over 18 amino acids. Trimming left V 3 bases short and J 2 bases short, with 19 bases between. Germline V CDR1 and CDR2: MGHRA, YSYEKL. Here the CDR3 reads CASSHHRTRVQNTGELFF. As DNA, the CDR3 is TGCGCCAGCAGCCACCACAGGACCAGGGTCCAAAACACCGGGGAGCTGTTTTTT.

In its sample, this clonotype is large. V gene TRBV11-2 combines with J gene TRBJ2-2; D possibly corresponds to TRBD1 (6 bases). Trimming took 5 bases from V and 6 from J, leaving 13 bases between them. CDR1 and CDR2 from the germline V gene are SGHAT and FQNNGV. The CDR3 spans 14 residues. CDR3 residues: CASSLDSQSGELFF. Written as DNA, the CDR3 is TGTGCCAGCAGCCTGGACAGTCAGTCCGGGGAGCTGTTTTTT.

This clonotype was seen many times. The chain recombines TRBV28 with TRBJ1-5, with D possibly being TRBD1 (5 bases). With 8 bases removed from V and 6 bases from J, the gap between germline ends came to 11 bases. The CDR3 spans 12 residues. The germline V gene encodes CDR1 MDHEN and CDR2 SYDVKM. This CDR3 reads CASGDLGQPQHF. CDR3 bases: TGTGCCAGCGGGGACTTGGGTCAGCCCCAGCATTTT.

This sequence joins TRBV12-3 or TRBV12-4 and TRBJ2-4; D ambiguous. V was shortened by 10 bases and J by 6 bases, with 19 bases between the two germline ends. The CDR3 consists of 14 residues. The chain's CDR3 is CAITLLIHGNIQYF. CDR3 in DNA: TGTGCCATCACCCTACTTATACACGGAAACATTCAGTACTTC.

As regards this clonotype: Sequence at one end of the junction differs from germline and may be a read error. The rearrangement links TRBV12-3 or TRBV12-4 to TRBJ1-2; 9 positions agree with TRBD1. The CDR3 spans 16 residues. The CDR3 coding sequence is TGTGCCAGCAGTTTCTGGGACAGGGAGACTAGCTATGGCTATACCTTC. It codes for CASSFWDRETSYGYTF.

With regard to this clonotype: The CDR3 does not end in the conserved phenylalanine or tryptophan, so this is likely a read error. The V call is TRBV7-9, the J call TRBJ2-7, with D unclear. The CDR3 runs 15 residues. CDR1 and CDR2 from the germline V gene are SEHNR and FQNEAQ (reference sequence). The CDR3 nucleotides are TGTGCCAGCAGCTTGTCCGGGCCATTCTCCAACGAGCAGTACTCC. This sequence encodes CASSLSGPFSNEQYS.

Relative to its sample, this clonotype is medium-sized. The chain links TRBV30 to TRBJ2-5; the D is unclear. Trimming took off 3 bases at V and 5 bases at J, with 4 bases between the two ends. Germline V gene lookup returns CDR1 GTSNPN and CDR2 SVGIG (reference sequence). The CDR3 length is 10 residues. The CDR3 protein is CAWRTETQYF. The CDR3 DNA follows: TGTGCCTGGAGGACGGAGACCCAGTACTTC.

The CDR3 nucleotides are TGTGCTGGCAGTACCCGGGTGGGGGCAACGGGTCAGCCCCAGCATTTT. Its translation is CAGSTRVGATGQPQHF. The chain carries TRBV6-5 and TRBJ1-5, with TRBD1 as a possible D gene (6 bases). There are 16 residues in the CDR3. Germline V gene data show CDR1 as MNHEY and CDR2 as SVGAGI.

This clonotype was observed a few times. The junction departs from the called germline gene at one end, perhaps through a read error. The CDR3 reads CAAGRRLAGSYEQYF. CDR3 DNA: TGTGCCGCCGGAAGGAGACTAGCGGGTTCTTACGAGCAGTATTTC. This chain uses TRBV6-5 with TRBJ2-7; 10 nucleotides align to TRBD2. CDR3 length: 15 residues. Germline values: CDR1 MNHEY, CDR2 SVGAGI.

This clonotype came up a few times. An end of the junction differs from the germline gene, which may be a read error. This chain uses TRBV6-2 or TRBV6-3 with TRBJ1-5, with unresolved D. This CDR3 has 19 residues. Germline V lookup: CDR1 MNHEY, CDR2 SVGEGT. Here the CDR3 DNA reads TGTGCCAGTAGTTACTCGATTGAGGGTACAAGAGCGAGCAATCAGCCCCAGCATTTT. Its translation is CASSYSIEGTRASNQPQHF.

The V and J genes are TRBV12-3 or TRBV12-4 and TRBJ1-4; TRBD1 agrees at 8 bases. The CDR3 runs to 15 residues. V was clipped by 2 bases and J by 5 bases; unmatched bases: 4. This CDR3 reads CASSLRPGGNEKLFF. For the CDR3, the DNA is TGTGCCAGCAGTTTAAGGCCAGGGGGCAATGAAAAACTGTTTTTT.

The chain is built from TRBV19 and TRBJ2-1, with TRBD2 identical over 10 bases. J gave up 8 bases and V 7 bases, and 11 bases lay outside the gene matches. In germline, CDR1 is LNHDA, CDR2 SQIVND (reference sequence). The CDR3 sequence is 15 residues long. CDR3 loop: CASTRSGRARYEQFF. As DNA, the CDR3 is TGTGCCAGTACTAGAAGCGGGAGGGCTAGGTATGAGCAGTTCTTC.

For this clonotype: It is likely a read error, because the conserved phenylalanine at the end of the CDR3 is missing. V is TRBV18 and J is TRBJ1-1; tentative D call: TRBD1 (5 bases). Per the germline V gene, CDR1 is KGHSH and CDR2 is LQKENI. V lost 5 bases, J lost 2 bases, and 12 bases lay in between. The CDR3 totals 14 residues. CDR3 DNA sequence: TGTGCCAGCTCAGCTTGGGACCTTAACACTGAAGCTTTCTAT. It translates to CASSAWDLNTEAFY.

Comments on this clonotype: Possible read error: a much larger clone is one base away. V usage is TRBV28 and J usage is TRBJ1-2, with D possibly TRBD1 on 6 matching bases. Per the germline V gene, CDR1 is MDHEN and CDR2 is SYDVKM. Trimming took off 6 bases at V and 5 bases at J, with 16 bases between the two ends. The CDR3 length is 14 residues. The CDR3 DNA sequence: TGTGCCAGCAGAGGACAGAGCAAGGGGTATGGCTACACCTTC. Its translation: CASRGQSKGYGYTF.

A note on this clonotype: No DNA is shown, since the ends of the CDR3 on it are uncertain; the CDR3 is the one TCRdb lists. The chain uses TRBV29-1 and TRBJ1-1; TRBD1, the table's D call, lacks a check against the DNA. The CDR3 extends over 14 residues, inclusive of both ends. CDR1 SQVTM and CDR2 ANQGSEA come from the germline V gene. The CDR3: CSVFGQGIKTKSFF.

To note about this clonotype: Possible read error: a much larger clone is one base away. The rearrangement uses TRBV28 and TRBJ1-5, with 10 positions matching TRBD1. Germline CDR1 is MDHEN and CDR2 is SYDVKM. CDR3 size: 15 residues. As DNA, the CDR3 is TGTGCCAGCAGGGGGACAGGGGAGGACAATCAGCACCAGCATTTT. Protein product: CASRGTGEDNQHQHF.

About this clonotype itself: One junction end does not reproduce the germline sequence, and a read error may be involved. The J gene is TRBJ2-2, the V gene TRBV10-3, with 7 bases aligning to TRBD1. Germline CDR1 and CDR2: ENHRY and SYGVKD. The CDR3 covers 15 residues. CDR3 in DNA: TGTGCCATCAGTGAGGTCGACAGGGACACCGGGGACCTGTTTTTT. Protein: CAISEVDRDTGDLFF.

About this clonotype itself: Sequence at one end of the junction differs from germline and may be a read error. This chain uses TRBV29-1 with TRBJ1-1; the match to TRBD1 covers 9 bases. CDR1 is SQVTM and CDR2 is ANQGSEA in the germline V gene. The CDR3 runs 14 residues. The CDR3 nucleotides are TGCAGCTGCATAATCGACAGGGGGAACACTGAGGCTTTCTTT. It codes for CSCIIDRGNTEAFF.

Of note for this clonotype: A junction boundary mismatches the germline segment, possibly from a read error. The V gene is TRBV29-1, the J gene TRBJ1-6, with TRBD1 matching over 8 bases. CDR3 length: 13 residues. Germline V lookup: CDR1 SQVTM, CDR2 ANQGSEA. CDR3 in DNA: TGCAGCATGACTGGGACAGGCAATTCATCCCTCCGCTTT. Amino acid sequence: CSMTGTGNSSLRF.

CDR3 residues: CAISQVRVGYTF. DNA for the CDR3: TGTGCCATCAGTCAAGTCCGTGTCGGTTACACCTTC. The rearrangement links TRBV7-9 to TRBJ1-2, with unresolved D. The length of the CDR3 is 12 residues. Germline assignment: CDR1 SEHNR and CDR2 FQNEAQ (reference sequence). V lost 10 bases and J 11 bases, leaving 20 bases between the germline ends.

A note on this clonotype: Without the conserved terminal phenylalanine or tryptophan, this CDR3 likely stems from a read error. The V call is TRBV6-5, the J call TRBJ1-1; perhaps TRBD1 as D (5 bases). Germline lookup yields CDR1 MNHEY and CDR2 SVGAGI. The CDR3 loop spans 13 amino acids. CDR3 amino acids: CTSKPGTTTEAFL. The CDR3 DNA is TGTACCAGCAAACCCGGGACGACCACTGAAGCTTTCTTA.

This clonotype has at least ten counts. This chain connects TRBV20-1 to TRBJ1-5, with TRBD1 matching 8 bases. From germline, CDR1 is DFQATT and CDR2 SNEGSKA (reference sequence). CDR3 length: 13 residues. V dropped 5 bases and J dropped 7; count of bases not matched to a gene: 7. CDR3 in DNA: TGCAGTGCTGGGGGACAGGTCAACCAGCCCCAGCATTTT. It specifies CSAGGQVNQPQHF.

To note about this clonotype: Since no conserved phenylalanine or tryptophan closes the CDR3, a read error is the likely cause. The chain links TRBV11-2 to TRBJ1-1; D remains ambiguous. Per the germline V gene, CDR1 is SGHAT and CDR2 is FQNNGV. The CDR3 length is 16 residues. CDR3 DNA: TGTACCAGCAGCTTAGCTGAGATGGAGATGAACACTGAAGCTTTCGTT. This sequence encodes CTSSLAEMEMNTEAFV.